This is a list of T cell receptor beta chains from one sample in a study of cytomegalovirus exposure and HLA in healthy donors. The repertoire was sequenced with immunoSEQ multiplex PCR; TCRdb's copy has only in-frame clones and lacks some. This sample has more than 85,000 clones, with approximately 11% found just once. What was sequenced was PBMCs. These receptors were obtained from a man aged 35 to 55 in good health and CMV-seropositive. The CDR3 runs from the conserved cysteine through the conserved F or W. D genes are given only for firm matches. Clone size appears in some rows only: once, few, many, or a class for an expanded clone.

CDR3	DNA	V	size	J	D	length
CASSGGQASGYEQYF	TGTGCCAGCAGCGGGGGTCAGGCTAGCGGGTACGAGCAGTACTTC	TRBV9	few	TRBJ2-7	TRBD2	15
CASRPTDRDDTGELFF	TGTGCCAGCAGACCCACAGACAGAGATGACACCGGGGAGCTGTTTTTT	TRBV7-9	few	TRBJ2-2	.	16
CASSRGLAGAAGTGELFF	TGCGCCAGCAGCCGGGGACTAGCGGGAGCGGCGGGAACCGGGGAGCTGTTTTTT	TRBV4-3	.	TRBJ2-2	TRBD2	18
CASRPRRGTGPRCGSNQPQHF	TGTGCAAGTCGCCCCCGACGAGGGACAGGCCCTAGATGTGGTAGCAATCAGCCCCAGCATTTT	TRBV12-2	.	TRBJ1-5	.	21
CSARASTDTQYF	TGCAGCGCGAGGGCTAGCACAGATACGCAGTATTTT	TRBV29-1	few	TRBJ2-3	.	12
CASSLRGGVGRAYEQYF	TGTGCTAGCAGCTTAAGAGGAGGGGTCGGGAGAGCCTACGAGCAGTACTTC	TRBV7-7	.	TRBJ2-7	.	17
CAWNRVFSGANVLTF	TGTGCCTGGAACAGGGTTTTCTCTGGGGCCAACGTCCTGACTTTC	TRBV30	.	TRBJ2-6	.	15
CASSLRTGGGEKLFF	TGTGCCAGCAGTTTAAGGACAGGGGGCGGTGAAAAACTGTTTTTT	TRBV27	.	TRBJ1-4	TRBD1	15
CASSVQGPPYEQYF	TGTGCCAGCAGTGTACAGGGACCGCCCTACGAGCAGTACTTC	TRBV2	.	TRBJ2-7	.	14
CASSFSLGVSGTSYNEQFF	TGTGCCAGCAGCTTTTCCTTAGGGGTTAGCGGGACCTCCTACAATGAGCAGTTCTTC	TRBV27	.	TRBJ2-1	TRBD2	19
CASSLDLSPGIGELFF	TGTGCCAGCAGCTTAGATCTCTCTCCGGGGATCGGGGAGCTGTTTTTT	TRBV11-3	.	TRBJ2-2	.	16
CASSQDVDRDNQPQHF	TGCGCCAGCAGCCAAGATGTAGACAGGGATAATCAGCCCCAGCATTTT	TRBV4-3	.	TRBJ1-5	TRBD1	16
CATIRDNSYEQYF	TGTGCCACCATCCGGGACAACTCCTACGAGCAGTACTTC	TRBV28	few	TRBJ2-7	.	13
CASSISRGTGVGETQYF	TGTGCCAGTAGTATATCAAGGGGGACAGGGGTTGGAGAGACCCAGTACTTC	TRBV19	few	TRBJ2-5	TRBD1	17
CASRVAGGTDTQYF	TGTGCCAGTAGAGTGGCAGGGGGGACAGATACGCAGTATTTT	TRBV19	few	TRBJ2-3	.	14
CASSESVGYQPYEQYF	TGCGCCAGCAGTGAAAGCGTCGGGTATCAGCCCTACGAGCAGTACTTC	TRBV10-2	.	TRBJ2-7	.	16
CASSLRAHRGPEKLFF	TGTGCCAGCAGTTTGAGGGCCCACAGGGGGCCTGAAAAACTGTTTTTT	TRBV28	few	TRBJ1-4	TRBD1	16
CAWRIQGVRVYGYTF	TGTGCCTGGAGGATACAGGGTGTCCGGGTCTATGGCTACACCTTC	TRBV30	few	TRBJ1-2	.	15
CASSLALGTGPPGSNQPQHF	TGTGCCAGCAGCTTGGCCCTCGGGACAGGGCCACCAGGTAGCAATCAGCCCCAGCATTTT	TRBV5-8	few	TRBJ1-5	TRBD1	20
CASSLGVSEQYF	TGTGCCAGCAGTCTCGGAGTTAGCGAGCAGTACTTC	TRBV28	few	TRBJ2-7	.	12
CASSVAGAMDTEAFF	TGTGCCAGCTCAGTCGCAGGGGCAATGGACACTGAAGCTTTCTTT	TRBV18	many	TRBJ1-1	.	15
CASSIRADSYNEQFF	TGTGCCAGTAGTATAAGAGCGGACTCCTACAATGAGCAGTTCTTC	TRBV19	few	TRBJ2-1	.	15
CASSSGVYSGELFF	TGTGCCAGCAGCTCGGGAGTATATTCCGGGGAGCTGTTTTTT	TRBV7-3	few	TRBJ2-2	.	14
CASRGQGHTGELFF	TGTGCCAGCAGAGGACAGGGTCATACCGGGGAGCTGTTTTTT	TRBV6-4	few	TRBJ2-2	TRBD1	14
CASSLGGGATYEQYF	TGTGCCAGCAGCTTAGGTGGCGGGGCGACCTACGAGCAGTACTTC	TRBV11-2	few	TRBJ2-7	.	15
CASSYPGARYYNEQFF	TGCGCCAGCAGCTACCCCGGAGCGCGCTACTACAATGAGCAGTTCTTC	TRBV5-1	.	TRBJ2-1	.	16
CASSLNGLSYEQYF	TGTGCCAGCAGCCTTAACGGGTTATCCTACGAGCAGTACTTC	TRBV6-5	.	TRBJ2-7	.	14
CAISGEGDADTQYF	TGTGCCATCAGTGGCGAGGGGGACGCAGATACGCAGTATTTT	TRBV10-3	few	TRBJ2-3	.	14
CASSLDQANTEAFF	TGTGCCAGCTCACTTGATCAGGCGAACACTGAAGCTTTCTTT	TRBV18	.	TRBJ1-1	.	14
CASSFSGSSYEQYF	TGTGCCAGCAGCTTTAGCGGTAGCTCCTACGAGCAGTACTTC	TRBV5-4	few	TRBJ2-7	.	14
CASSSGGGVDYEQYF	TGCGCCAGCAGCTCCGGGGGGGGAGTAGACTACGAGCAGTACTTC	TRBV5-1	.	TRBJ2-7	TRBD2	15
CASSIPGLAGGNTGELFF	TGTGCCAGTAGTATTCCCGGACTAGCGGGAGGGAACACCGGGGAGCTGTTTTTT	TRBV19	few	TRBJ2-2	TRBD2	18